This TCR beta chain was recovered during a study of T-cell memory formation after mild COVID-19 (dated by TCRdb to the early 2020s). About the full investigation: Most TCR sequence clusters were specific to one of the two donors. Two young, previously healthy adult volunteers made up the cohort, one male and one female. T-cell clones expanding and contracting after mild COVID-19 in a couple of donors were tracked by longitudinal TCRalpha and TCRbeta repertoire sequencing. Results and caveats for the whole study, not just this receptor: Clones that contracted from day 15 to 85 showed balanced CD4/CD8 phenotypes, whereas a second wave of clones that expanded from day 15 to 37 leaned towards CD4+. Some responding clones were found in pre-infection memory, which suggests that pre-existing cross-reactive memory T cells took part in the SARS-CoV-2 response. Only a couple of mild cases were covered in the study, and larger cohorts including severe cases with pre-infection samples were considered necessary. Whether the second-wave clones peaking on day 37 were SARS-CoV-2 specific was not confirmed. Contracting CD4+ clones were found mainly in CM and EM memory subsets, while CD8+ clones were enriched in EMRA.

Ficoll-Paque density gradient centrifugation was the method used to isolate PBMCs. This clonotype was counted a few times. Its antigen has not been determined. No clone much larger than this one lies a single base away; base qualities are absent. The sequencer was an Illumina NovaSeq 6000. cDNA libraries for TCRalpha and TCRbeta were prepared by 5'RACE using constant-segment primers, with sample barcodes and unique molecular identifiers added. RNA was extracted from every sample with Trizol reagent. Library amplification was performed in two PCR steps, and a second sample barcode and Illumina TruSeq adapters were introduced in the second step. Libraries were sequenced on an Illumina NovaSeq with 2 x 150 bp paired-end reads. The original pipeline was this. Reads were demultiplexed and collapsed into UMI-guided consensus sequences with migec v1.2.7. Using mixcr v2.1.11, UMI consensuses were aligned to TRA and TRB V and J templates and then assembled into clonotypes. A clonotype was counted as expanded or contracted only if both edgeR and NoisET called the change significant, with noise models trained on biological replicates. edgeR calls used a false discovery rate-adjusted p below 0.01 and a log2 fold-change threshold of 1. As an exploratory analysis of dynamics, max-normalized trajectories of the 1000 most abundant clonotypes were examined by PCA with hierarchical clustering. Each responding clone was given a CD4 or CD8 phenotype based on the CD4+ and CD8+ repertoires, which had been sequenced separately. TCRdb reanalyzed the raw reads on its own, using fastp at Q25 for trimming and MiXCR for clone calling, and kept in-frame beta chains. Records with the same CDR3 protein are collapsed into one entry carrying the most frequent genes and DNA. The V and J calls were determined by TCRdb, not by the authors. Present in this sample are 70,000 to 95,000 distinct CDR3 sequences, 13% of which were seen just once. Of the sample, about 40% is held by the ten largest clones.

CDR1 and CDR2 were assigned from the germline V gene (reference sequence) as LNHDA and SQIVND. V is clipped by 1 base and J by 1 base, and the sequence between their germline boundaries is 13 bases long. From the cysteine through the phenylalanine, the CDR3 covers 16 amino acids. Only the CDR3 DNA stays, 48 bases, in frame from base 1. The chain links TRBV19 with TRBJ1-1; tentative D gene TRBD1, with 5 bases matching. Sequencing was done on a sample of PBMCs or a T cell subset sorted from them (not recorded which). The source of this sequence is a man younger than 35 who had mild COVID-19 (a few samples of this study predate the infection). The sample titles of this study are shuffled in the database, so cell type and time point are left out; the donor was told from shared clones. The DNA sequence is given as TGTGCCAGTAGTATAGCAGGGCGGTGGCCGAACACTGAAGCTTTCTTT. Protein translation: CASSIAGRWPNTEAFF.